This T cell receptor (beta chain) was retrieved from a study of immune cell composition in non-small cell lung cancer. The table came from immunoSEQ multiplex PCR; TCRdb's copy has only in-frame clones and leaves some out. In the table there are 4,000 to 5,000 clones, over 60% of which are singletons. Normal lung was taken at the farthest possible site, at least 3 cm from tumour. The study's findings and limits: Overall clonality, unlike maximal tumour-associated clone frequency, did not predict TIL reactivity. Clones >0.5% enriched in tumour were rarer in adenocarcinoma (about 35%) than squamous (roughly 75%).

Trimming took off 4 bases at V and 4 bases at J, with 14 bases between the two ends. The germline gives CDR1 SQVTM, CDR2 ANQGSEA. CDR3 length: 13 amino acids. Points on this clone: Its antigen is unknown.

The sequence was obtained from a human donor with non-small cell lung cancer. Source material: non-adjacent lung tissue. The chain links TRBV29-1 to TRBJ2-7, with D perhaps TRBD1 (6 bases). The CDR3: CSVGLGAGYEQYF. The DNA for the CDR3 is TGCAGCGTTGGTTTGGGGGCAGGTTACGAGCAGTACTTC.